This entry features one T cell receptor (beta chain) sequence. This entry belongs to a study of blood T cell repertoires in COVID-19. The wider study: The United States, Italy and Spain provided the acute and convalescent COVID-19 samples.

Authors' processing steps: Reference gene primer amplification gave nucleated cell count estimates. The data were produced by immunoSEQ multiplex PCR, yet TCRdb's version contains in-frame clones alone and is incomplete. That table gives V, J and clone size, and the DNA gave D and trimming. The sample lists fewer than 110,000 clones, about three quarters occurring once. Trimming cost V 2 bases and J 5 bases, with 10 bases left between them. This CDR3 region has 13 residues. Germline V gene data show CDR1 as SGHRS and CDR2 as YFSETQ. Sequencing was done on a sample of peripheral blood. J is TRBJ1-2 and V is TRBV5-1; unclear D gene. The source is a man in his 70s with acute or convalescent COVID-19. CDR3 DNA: TGCGCCAGCAGCTTTGAGACTCCGTATGGCTACACCTTC. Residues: CASSFETPYGYTF. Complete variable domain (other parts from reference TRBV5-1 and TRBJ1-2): KAGVTQTPRYLIKTRGQQVTLSCSPISGHRSVSWYQQTPGQGLQFLFEYFSETQRNKGNFPGRFSGRQFSNSRSEMNVSTLELGDSALYLCASSFETPYGYTFGSGTRLTVV.